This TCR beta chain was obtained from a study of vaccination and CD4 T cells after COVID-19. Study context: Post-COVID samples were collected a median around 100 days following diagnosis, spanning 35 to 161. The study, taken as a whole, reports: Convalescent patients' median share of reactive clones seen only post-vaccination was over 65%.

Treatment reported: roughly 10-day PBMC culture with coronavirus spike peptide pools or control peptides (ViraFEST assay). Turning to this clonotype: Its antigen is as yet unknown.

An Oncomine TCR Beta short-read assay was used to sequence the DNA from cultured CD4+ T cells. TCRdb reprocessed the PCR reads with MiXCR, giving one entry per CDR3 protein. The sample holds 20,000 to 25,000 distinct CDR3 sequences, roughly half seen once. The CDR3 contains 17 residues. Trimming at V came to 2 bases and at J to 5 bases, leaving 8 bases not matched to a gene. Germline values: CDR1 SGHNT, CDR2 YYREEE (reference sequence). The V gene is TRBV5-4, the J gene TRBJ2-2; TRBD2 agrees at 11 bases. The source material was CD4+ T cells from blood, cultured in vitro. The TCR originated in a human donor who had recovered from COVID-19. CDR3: CASSFRLAGGLTGELFF. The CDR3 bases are TGTGCCAGCAGCTTTCGTCTAGCGGGAGGTTTAACCGGGGAGCTGTTTTTT.